A selection of T cell receptor beta chains follows, all from one sample in a study of Ad26.COV2.S vaccination and SARS-CoV-2 variants. Assay: immunoSEQ multiplex PCR; the TCRdb copy retains only in-frame clones and omits some. The data show approximately 420,000 clones, roughly 90% seen once. Sequenced material: peripheral blood, taken in a trial of Ad26.COV2.S vaccine versus placebo. Receptors originate from a person aged 18 to 65 who received the Ad26.COV2.S COVID-19 vaccine or a placebo. Each CDR3 is given with its conserved first and last residue. Fields, in order: CDR3 protein, CDR3 DNA, J gene, D gene, V gene. A D gene is named only where the DNA matches it firmly.

cdr3_aa: CASSLSWGGDTGELFF
cdr3_nt: TGTGCCAGCAGTCTTTCCTGGGGCGGGGACACCGGGGAGCTGTTTTTT
j_call: TRBJ2-2
d_call: .
v_call: TRBV28

cdr3_aa: CASSQGRQGSSYEQYF
cdr3_nt: TGCGCCAGCAGCCAAGGGAGACAGGGAAGCTCCTACGAGCAGTACTTC
j_call: TRBJ2-7
d_call: TRBD1
v_call: TRBV4-3

cdr3_aa: CASSERDLGQPQHF
cdr3_nt: TGTGCCAGCAGTGAAAGGGACTTAGGTCAGCCCCAGCATTTT
j_call: TRBJ1-5
d_call: .
v_call: TRBV2

cdr3_aa: CSVPSPSNTGELFF
cdr3_nt: TGCAGCGTCCCGTCACCGTCGAACACCGGGGAGCTGTTTTTT
j_call: TRBJ2-2
d_call: .
v_call: TRBV29-1

cdr3_aa: CASSPGTSGWDEQFF
cdr3_nt: TGTGCCAGCAGCCCCGGGACTAGCGGGTGGGATGAGCAGTTCTTC
j_call: TRBJ2-1
d_call: TRBD2
v_call: TRBV6-5

cdr3_aa: CASSILPRAGGSYEQYF
cdr3_nt: TGTGCCAGTAGTATCCTCCCTCGAGCGGGGGGTTCCTACGAGCAGTACTTC
j_call: TRBJ2-7
d_call: TRBD2
v_call: TRBV19

cdr3_aa: CASILGRGYDTDTQYF
cdr3_nt: .
j_call: TRBJ2-3
d_call: .
v_call: TRBV7-9

cdr3_aa: CATRETRSTGGNTGELFF
cdr3_nt: TGTGCCACCAGGGAAACCCGCTCGACAGGGGGTAACACCGGGGAGCTGTTTTTT
j_call: TRBJ2-2
d_call: TRBD1
v_call: TRBV24-1

cdr3_aa: CASSQDWGNTGELFF
cdr3_nt: TGCGCCAGCAGCCAAGATTGGGGGAACACCGGGGAGCTGTTTTTT
j_call: TRBJ2-2
d_call: .
v_call: TRBV4-3

cdr3_aa: CASSQGQIWPQHF
cdr3_nt: TGTGCCAGCAGCCAGGGACAGATATGGCCCCAGCATTTT
j_call: TRBJ1-5
d_call: TRBD1
v_call: TRBV12-3/TRBV12-4

cdr3_aa: CASSLFFGQGESSYNEQFF
cdr3_nt: TGCGCCAGCAGCTTGTTTTTCGGGCAGGGAGAAAGTTCCTACAATGAGCAGTTCTTC
j_call: TRBJ2-1
d_call: .
v_call: TRBV5-1

cdr3_aa: CASSPNPVGGRRF
cdr3_nt: TGTGCCAGTAGTCCAAACCCCGTTGGGGGTCGGCGCTTC
j_call: TRBJ1-2
d_call: .
v_call: TRBV19

cdr3_aa: CASSLGSPIANTGELFF
cdr3_nt: TGCGCCAGCAGCTTGGGCTCACCCATAGCCAACACCGGGGAGCTGTTTTTT
j_call: TRBJ2-2
d_call: .
v_call: TRBV5-1

cdr3_aa: CASSSTTGTGNYGYTF
cdr3_nt: TGTGCCAGTAGCTCGACGACCGGGACAGGGAACTATGGCTACACCTTC
j_call: TRBJ1-2
d_call: TRBD1
v_call: TRBV19

cdr3_aa: CASSQGAVRPDTQYF
cdr3_nt: TGCGCCAGCAGCCAAGGAGCGGTTCGGCCAGATACGCAGTATTTT
j_call: TRBJ2-3
d_call: .
v_call: TRBV4-3

cdr3_aa: CASSRVGSYNEQFF
cdr3_nt: TGTGCCAGTAGTAGGGTGGGCTCCTACAATGAGCAGTTCTTC
j_call: TRBJ2-1
d_call: .
v_call: TRBV19